These 20 T cell receptor beta chains share one sample of origin, sequenced in a study of blood T cell repertoires in COVID-19. Profiling relied on immunoSEQ multiplex PCR, and the TCRdb table lists in-frame clones only, not all of them. The sample lists about 230,000 clones; roughly 85% were seen once. What was sequenced was peripheral blood. All receptors come from a young woman who had recovered from COVID-19.

This sequence joins TRBV6-2 or TRBV6-3 and TRBJ1-1; the D is unclear. Germline CDR1 reads MNHEY; CDR2 reads SVGEGT. The CDR3 is 13 residues long. Deletions cut 6 bases from V and 2 bases from J, with 10 bases between. The CDR3 reads CASSPSVNTEAFF. CDR3 coding DNA: TGTGCCAGCAGCCCCTCGGTTAACACTGAAGCTTTCTTT.

V is TRBV4-3 and J is TRBJ2-3, with 7 bases fitting TRBD1. V shed 4 bases, J shed 1 base, and the junction held 20 bases outside the gene matches. The CDR3 contains 20 residues. From germline, CDR1 is LGHNA and CDR2 YSLEER. The CDR3 DNA sequence: TGCGCCAGCAGCCCTACCAAAAACAGGGGCCCCCCTCTGCGCACAGATACGCAGTATTTT. Protein product: CASSPTKNRGPPLRTDTQYF.

This chain joins TRBV29-1 and TRBJ1-2; 9 positions agree with TRBD1. This CDR3 is 14 amino acids long. Germline loops: CDR1 SQVTM, CDR2 ANQGSEA. V was clipped by 6 bases and J by 4 bases; unmatched bases: 9. The CDR3, as DNA: TGCAGCGTCATTACAGGGGGCTCAGGCTATGGCTACACCTTC. It specifies CSVITGGSGYGYTF.

The rearrangement links TRBV7-2 to TRBJ2-7, with 9 nucleotides matching TRBD1. Germline CDR1 and CDR2: SGHTA and FQGNSA. CDR3 length: 15 residues. V was clipped by 4 bases and J by 3 bases; unmatched bases: 7. The CDR3 coding sequence is TGTGCCAGCAGCTCGGACAGGGGAATCTTCTACGAGCAGTACTTC. It codes for CASSSDRGIFYEQYF.

As to this clone: The germline gene is not matched at one end of the junction; a read error may be the cause. This rearrangement joins TRBV10-3 to TRBJ1-1, with D uncertain. Germline V gene sequence: CDR1 ENHRY, CDR2 SYGVKD. This CDR3 is 13 amino acids long. This CDR3 reads CAITEDGDTEAFF. Written as DNA, the CDR3 is TGTGCCATCACTGAGGACGGAGACACTGAAGCTTTCTTT.

This chain links TRBV7-2 with TRBJ2-1; 9 nucleotides agree with TRBD1. The germline V gene has CDR1 SGHTA and CDR2 FQGNSA. This CDR3 is built from 14 residues. V dropped 5 bases and J dropped 6; count of bases not matched to a gene: 5. The CDR3 nucleotides are TGTGCCAGCAGCGGCCACAGGGGGCGCAATGAGCAGTTCTTC. Protein sequence: CASSGHRGRNEQFF.

The chain joins TRBV5-4 to TRBJ1-6; 8 bases agree with TRBD1. V lost 0 bases to trimming and J lost 9 bases; unmatched junction nucleotides: 5. The germline gives CDR1 SGHNT, CDR2 YYREEE (reference sequence). The length of the CDR3 is 15 residues. CDR3 nucleotide sequence: TGTGCCAGCAGCTTGGGTGGACAGGGAGGTTCACCCCTCCACTTT. As protein: CASSLGGQGGSPLHF.

The rearrangement uses TRBV6-2 or TRBV6-3 and TRBJ2-7; D is unresolved. This CDR3 is 14 amino acids long. The germline V gene encodes CDR1 MNHEY and CDR2 SVGEGT. Trimming took off 2 bases at V and 7 bases at J, with 15 bases between the two ends. The CDR3 DNA reads as TGTGCCAGCAGTTACCGGCAGGTATCTCGGGAGCAGTACTTC. Translated: CASSYRQVSREQYF.

The chain recombines TRBV6-2 or TRBV6-3 with TRBJ1-4, with no clear D. CDR1 and CDR2 from the germline V gene are MNHEY and SVGEGT. The CDR3 has 11 residues. V was clipped by 5 bases and J by 12 bases, with 10 bases between them. CDR3 coding DNA: TGTGCCAGCAGTCGGACGGAGGAACTGTTTTTT. As protein: CASSRTEELFF.

The chain couples TRBV27 to TRBJ2-7; maybe TRBD2 (6 bases). The CDR3 runs to 14 residues. Trimming left V 2 bases short and J 3 bases short, with 11 bases between. CDR1 MNHEY and CDR2 SMNVEV come from the germline V gene (reference sequence). In DNA, the CDR3 is TGTGCCAGCAGTTTACGCGGGACCCTCTACGAGCAGTACTTC. It codes for CASSLRGTLYEQYF.

The V gene is TRBV20-1, the J gene TRBJ2-7, with 10 bases lining up with TRBD1. Trimming at V came to 3 bases and at J to 0 bases, leaving 5 bases not matched to a gene. The CDR3 extends over 15 amino acids. Germline lookup yields CDR1 DFQATT and CDR2 SNEGSKA (reference sequence). The CDR3 loop reads CSASYRTGGSYEQYF. Written as DNA, the CDR3 is TGCAGTGCTAGTTATAGGACAGGGGGCTCCTACGAGCAGTACTTC.

This chain uses TRBV6-1 with TRBJ1-2; tentatively, D is TRBD1 (5 bases). Trimming pared 1 base from V and 4 bases from J, leaving 13 bases between. The CDR3 is made up of 15 amino acids. Germline V gene sequence: CDR1 MNHNS, CDR2 SASEGT. In nucleotides, the CDR3 is TGTGCCAGCAGTGAAGTTGGGGGGTTCGCCTATGGCTACACCTTC. Protein: CASSEVGGFAYGYTF.

In regard to this clone: The junction does not match germline at one end; this may be a read error. The V gene is TRBV9, the J gene TRBJ2-1; TRBD2 aligns across 9 bases. The CDR3 is 15 amino acids. Germline CDR1 and CDR2: SGDLS and YYNGEE. The DNA for the CDR3 is TGTGCCAGCAGCGTTAGCGGGAGCTCCCACAATGAGCAGTTCTTC. Protein sequence: CASSVSGSSHNEQFF. Filled out from reference TRBV9 and TRBJ2-1, the complete variable domain reads DSGVTQTPKHLITATGQRVTLRCSPRSGDLSVYWYQQSLDQGLQFLIQYYNGEERAKGNILERFSAQQFPDLHSELNLSSLELGDSALYFCASSVSGSSHNEQFFGPGTRLTVL.

This chain connects TRBV5-6 to TRBJ1-5, with D uncertain. Germline V gene data show CDR1 as SGHDT and CDR2 as YYEEEE. The CDR3 has 15 amino acids. The V gene lost 1 base and the J gene lost 4 bases, with 12 bases spanning the gap. The CDR3 DNA sequence: TGTGCCAGCAGCTTGTGGAGGGTTAATAATCAGCCCCAGCATTTT. Residues: CASSLWRVNNQPQHF.

Details on this clone: Other DNA sequences in the same sample also yield this CDR3. The chain is built from TRBV30 and TRBJ2-1; 10 bases are a match to TRBD2. Germline V gene sequence: CDR1 GTSNPN, CDR2 SVGIG (reference sequence). The junction had 0 bases not matched to a gene; V was cut back by 0 bases and J by 7 bases. The CDR3 has 13 residues. CDR3 in DNA: TGTGCCTGGAGTGTACTAGCGGGGAATGAGCAGTTCTTC. This sequence encodes CAWSVLAGNEQFF.

The chain uses TRBV30 and TRBJ1-2; TRBD1 might be the D (6 bases). V was trimmed by 6 bases and J by 2 bases, leaving 10 bases between them. CDR1 and CDR2 (germline): GTSNPN, SVGIG (reference sequence). The CDR3 is 12 amino acids. In DNA, the CDR3 is TGTGCCTGCCAAACAGGGAACTATGGCTACACCTTC. This gives the protein CACQTGNYGYTF.

The rearrangement links TRBV5-8 to TRBJ2-5; TRBD1 matches 7 bases. The ends lost 0 bases at V and 5 bases at J; junction bases unmatched: 4. CDR1 is SGHTS and CDR2 is YDEGEE in the germline V gene. This CDR3 contains 14 residues. As DNA, the CDR3 is TGTGCCAGCAGCTTGGGACAGGGAGACGAGACCCAGTACTTC. It yields the protein CASSLGQGDETQYF. Full variable domain (rest looked up from reference TRBV5-8 and TRBJ2-5): EAGVTQSPTHLIKTRGQQATLRCSPISGHTSVYWYQQALGLGLQFLLWYDEGEERNRGNFPPRFSGRQFPNYSSELNVNALELEDSALYLCASSLGQGDETQYFGPGTRLLVL.

The rearrangement links TRBV27 to TRBJ2-7; no reliable D call. The CDR3 spans 14 residues. Germline V CDR1 and CDR2: MNHEY, SMNVEV (reference sequence). V shed 3 bases and J shed 0 bases, with 9 bases lying between them. The CDR3 coding sequence is TGTGCCAGCAGTTTTGGCGGCAACTCCTACGAGCAGTACTTC. Its protein is CASSFGGNSYEQYF.

The CDR3 loop is CASSLSNRGRLKNSPLHF. CDR3 nucleotides: TGTGCCAGTAGTCTTTCCAACAGGGGAAGATTGAAAAATTCACCCCTCCACTTT. J is TRBJ1-6 and V is TRBV19; 7 bases fit TRBD1. V shed 5 bases and J 7 bases; nucleotides not matched to a gene: 17. Looked up from germline, CDR1 is LNHDA and CDR2 is SQIVND (reference sequence). This CDR3 comprises 18 residues.

This clone turned up a few times. The chain joins TRBV11-2 to TRBJ1-6; D gene unclear. The V end was cut by 3 bases, the J end by 17 bases, with 14 bases between. CDR3 length: 12 amino acids. Germline assignment: CDR1 SGHAT and CDR2 FQNNGV. The CDR3: CASSFLARVIHF. The CDR3 nucleotides read TGTGCCAGCAGCTTTCTAGCTCGGGTAATCCACTTT.